This is a list of T cell receptor beta chains from one sample in a study of T cells in Graves' hyperthyroidism and ophthalmopathy. MiXCR was run by TCRdb on the multiplex PCR reads, yielding one entry per CDR3 protein. This table has approximately 300,000 distinct CDR3 sequences, around 19% appearing once. Material for sequencing was blood. The receptors were sampled from a man between 45 and 60 years old with Graves' ophthalmopathy. The CDR3 runs from the conserved cysteine through the conserved F or W. The D gene is left open where the match is weak. For some rows the clone size is stated as once, few or many, or as a class when expanded; others skip it.

abundance	v_gene	j_gene	d_gene	CDR3aa	CDR3nt
many	TRBV5-8	TRBJ1-2	TRBD1	CASSWTGTGTARGGYTF	TGTGCCAGCAGCTGGACCGGGACAGGGACTGCCAGGGGAGGCTACACCTTC
.	TRBV25-1	TRBJ2-7	TRBD2	CASSPTWAREVTYEQYF	TGTGCCAGCAGTCCAACCTGGGCGCGGGAGGTTACCTACGAGCAGTACTTC
many	TRBV28	TRBJ1-2	.	CASSHPRGTNYGYTF	TGTGCCAGCAGTCACCCCCGGGGTACTAACTATGGCTACACCTTC
.	TRBV18	TRBJ2-7	TRBD2	CASSPVVAGTYEQYF	TGTGCCAGCTCTCCCGTGGTAGCGGGCACCTACGAGCAGTACTTC
.	TRBV9	TRBJ1-4	TRBD1	CASSVEQGAVNEKLFF	TGTGCCAGCAGCGTAGAACAGGGGGCTGTTAATGAAAAACTGTTTTTT
few	TRBV18	TRBJ2-7	TRBD2	CASSRTGTSGSEQYF	TGTGCCAGCTCCCGAACCGGGACTAGCGGGAGCGAGCAGTACTTC
few	TRBV5-4	TRBJ2-3	TRBD1	CASSSLPTGVGDTQYF	TGTGCCAGCAGCTCGTTACCGACAGGGGTGGGAGATACGCAGTATTTT
.	TRBV11-2	TRBJ2-3	TRBD1	CASVHRGRSTDTQYF	TGTGCCAGCGTTCACAGGGGGCGTAGCACAGATACGCAGTATTTT
few	TRBV27	TRBJ2-3	TRBD2	CASTLSPGLAGTDTQYF	TGTGCCAGCACCCTTTCTCCGGGACTAGCGGGCACAGATACGCAGTATTTT
few	TRBV6-5	TRBJ2-7	.	CASSYFGSSYEQYF	TGTGCCAGCAGTTACTTTGGAAGTTCCTACGAGCAGTACTTC
few	TRBV20-1	TRBJ1-2	.	CSARFPGTYYGYTF	TGCAGTGCTAGATTTCCTGGCACGTACTATGGCTACACCTTC
many	TRBV3-1	TRBJ2-7	.	CASSQRPGEQYF	TGTGCCAGCAGCCAAAGGCCGGGGGAGCAGTACTTC
few	TRBV5-1	TRBJ2-5	.	CASSSATVGETQYF	TGCGCCAGCAGCTCCGCGACAGTGGGAGAGACCCAGTACTTC
.	TRBV20-1	TRBJ2-5	.	CSARGEGRLQETQYF	TGCAGTGCTAGAGGAGAAGGGAGGCTCCAAGAGACCCAGTACTTC
many	TRBV25-1	TRBJ1-2	TRBD1	CASSEKDRAYGYTF	TGTGCCAGCAGTGAAAAGGACAGGGCGTATGGCTACACCTTC
.	TRBV28	TRBJ2-1	TRBD1	CASTLSLDPRDRGRGEQFF	TGTGCCAGCACCCTGAGTTTGGATCCACGGGACAGGGGGCGCGGTGAGCAGTTCTTC
few	TRBV5-1	TRBJ2-3	TRBD1	CASSDRGTRPDTQYF	TGCGCCAGCAGTGACAGGGGAACGCGACCAGATACGCAGTATTTT
few	TRBV20-1	TRBJ2-2	.	CSAREDTRNTGELFF	TGCAGTGCTAGAGAGGATACCAGGAACACCGGGGAGCTGTTTTTT
many	TRBV24-1	TRBJ2-1	.	CATSSSGGRPHNEQFF	TGTGCCACCAGCTCCTCGGGCGGCCGTCCACACAATGAGCAGTTCTTC
many	TRBV24-1	TRBJ2-5	TRBD2	CATSDPTAGGGGKTQYF	TGTGCCACCAGTGACCCCACAGCCGGGGGGGGCGGTAAGACCCAGTACTTC
.	TRBV10-1	TRBJ2-2	.	CASSESWLTGELFF	TGCGCCAGCAGTGAGTCTTGGTTAACCGGGGAGCTGTTTTTT
many	TRBV7-2	TRBJ2-5	.	CASSLGTYRPQETQYF	TGTGCCAGCAGCTTAGGGACATACCGACCACAAGAGACCCAGTACTTC
.	TRBV4-1	TRBJ2-1	.	CASSLQPRRENEQFF	TGCGCCAGCAGCCTCCAACCGAGAAGAGAAAATGAGCAGTTCTTC
.	TRBV10-3	TRBJ2-1	.	CAIKEGNYNEQFF	TGTGCCATCAAGGAGGGGAACTACAATGAGCAGTTCTTC
few	TRBV14	TRBJ1-4	.	CASSQASSLTEEKLFF	TGTGCCAGCAGCCAAGCATCGAGTCTTACTGAGGAAAAACTGTTTTTT
many	TRBV7-6	TRBJ2-7	.	CASSLAGVAPYEQYF	TGTGCCAGCAGCTTAGCGGGGGTAGCACCCTACGAGCAGTACTTC
few	TRBV10-3	TRBJ1-5	.	CAITAGGHQPQHF	TGTGCCATCACTGCCGGGGGTCATCAGCCCCAGCATTTT